This T cell receptor beta chain originates from a study of shared clonotypes between healthy human individuals. Generated by immunoSEQ multiplex PCR, the TCRdb table keeps only in-frame clones and is missing some. The table has about 980,000 clones, approximately 76% seen once. Germline CDR1 ENHRY, CDR2 SYGVKD. The CDR3 spans 15 residues. Trimming cost V 10 bases and J 2 bases; bases outside gene matches: 11. This sequence joins TRBV10-3 and TRBJ1-1; the match to TRBD1 covers 9 bases. This sequence originates from a man between 18 and 29 years old in good health. Sequenced: memory CD4+ T cells sorted from blood. Subset defined: CD45RA-negative fraction. The CDR3 coding sequence is TGTGCCACCTCCTTACAGGGGGCGAAAAACACTGAAGCTTTCTTT. Protein product: CATSLQGAKNTEAFF.